This T cell receptor (beta chain) comes out of a study of T cell repertoires in aging, cancer and after chemotherapy. About the study: Pre- and post-chemotherapy samples were paired from chronic lymphocytic leukemia patients treated with fludarabine- or bendamustine-based regimens.

Peripheral blood genomic DNA, not sorted cells or RNA, was the template. On this clonotype: This may be a read error, as it is one base from a much larger clone.

Germline loops: CDR1 MNHEY, CDR2 SVGAGI. CDR3 length equals 15 residues. The V end was cut by 5 bases, the J end by 1 base, with 14 bases between. TRB rearrangements spanning V, D and J were amplified using mixed TRB-A/B primers. TCRdb redid the calling of the multiplex PCR reads with MiXCR, one entry per CDR3 protein. The sample yields fewer than 15,000 distinct CDR3 sequences, roughly a quarter seen once. The source of this sequence is a human donor with a blood cancer. Source material: blood. The V and J genes are TRBV6-5 and TRBJ1-1; tentatively, D is TRBD1 (6 bases). CDR3 in DNA: TGTGCCAGCAGTAAAACGGGACACCAGAACACTGAAGCTTTCTTT. Translation: CASSKTGHQNTEAFF.